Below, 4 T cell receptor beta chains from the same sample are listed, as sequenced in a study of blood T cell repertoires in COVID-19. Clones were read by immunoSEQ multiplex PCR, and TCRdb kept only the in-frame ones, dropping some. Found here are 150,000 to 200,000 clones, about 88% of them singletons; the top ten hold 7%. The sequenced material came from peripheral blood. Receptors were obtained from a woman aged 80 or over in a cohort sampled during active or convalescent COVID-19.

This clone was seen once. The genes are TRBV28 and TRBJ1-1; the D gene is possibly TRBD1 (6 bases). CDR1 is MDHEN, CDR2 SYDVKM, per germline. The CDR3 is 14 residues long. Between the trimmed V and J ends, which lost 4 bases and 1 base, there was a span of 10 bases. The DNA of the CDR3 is TGTGCCAGCAGTTCCACAGGGAAGAACACTGAAGCTTTCTTT. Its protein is CASSSTGKNTEAFF.

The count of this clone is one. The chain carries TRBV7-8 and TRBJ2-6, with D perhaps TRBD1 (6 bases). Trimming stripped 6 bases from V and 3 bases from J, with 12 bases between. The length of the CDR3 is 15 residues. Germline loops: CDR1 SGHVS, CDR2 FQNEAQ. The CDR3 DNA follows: TGTGCCAGCAGAACAGGGTTAATTGGGGCCAACGTCCTGACTTTC. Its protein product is CASRTGLIGANVLTF.

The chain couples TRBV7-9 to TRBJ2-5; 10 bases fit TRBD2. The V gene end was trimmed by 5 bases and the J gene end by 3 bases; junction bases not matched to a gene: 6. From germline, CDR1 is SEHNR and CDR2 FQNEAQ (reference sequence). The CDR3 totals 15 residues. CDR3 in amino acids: CASSTRTSGKETQYF. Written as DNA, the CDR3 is TGTGCCAGCAGCACTCGGACTAGCGGAAAAGAGACCCAGTACTTC.

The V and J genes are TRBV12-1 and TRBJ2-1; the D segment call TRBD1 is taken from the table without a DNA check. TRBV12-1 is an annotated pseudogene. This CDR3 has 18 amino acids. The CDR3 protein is CASSHGTGVLAENNEQFF. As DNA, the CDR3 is TGTGCCAGCAGCCATGGGACAGGGGTACTAGCGGAAAACAATGAGCAGTTCTTC.